This TCR beta chain was identified during a study of T cell responses to AZD1222 COVID-19 vaccine. Study-wide context: Pooled samples include second doses given at about 4 or 12 weeks. Study results and limitations: In a largely white British group with more females than males, clonal diversity was possibly underestimated.

Germline V CDR1 and CDR2: KGHSH, LQKENI. The junction had 5 bases not matched to a gene; V was cut back by 5 bases and J by 0 bases. The CDR3 is made up of 16 amino acids. Regarding this clone: Its specificity is not known.

Profiling relied on immunoSEQ multiplex PCR, and the TCRdb table lists in-frame clones only, not all of them. Found here are about 140,000 clones, 90% of them singletons; the top ten hold approximately 3.6%. V gene TRBV18 combines with J gene TRBJ1-5, with 9 bases identical to TRBD1. The specimen comprised peripheral blood, sampled on day 0 of AZD1222 vaccination. This TCR came from an adult in good health. This CDR3 is CASSAGTGNSNQPQHF. Written as DNA, the CDR3 is TGTGCCAGCTCAGCCGGGACAGGGAATAGCAATCAGCCCCAGCATTTT.